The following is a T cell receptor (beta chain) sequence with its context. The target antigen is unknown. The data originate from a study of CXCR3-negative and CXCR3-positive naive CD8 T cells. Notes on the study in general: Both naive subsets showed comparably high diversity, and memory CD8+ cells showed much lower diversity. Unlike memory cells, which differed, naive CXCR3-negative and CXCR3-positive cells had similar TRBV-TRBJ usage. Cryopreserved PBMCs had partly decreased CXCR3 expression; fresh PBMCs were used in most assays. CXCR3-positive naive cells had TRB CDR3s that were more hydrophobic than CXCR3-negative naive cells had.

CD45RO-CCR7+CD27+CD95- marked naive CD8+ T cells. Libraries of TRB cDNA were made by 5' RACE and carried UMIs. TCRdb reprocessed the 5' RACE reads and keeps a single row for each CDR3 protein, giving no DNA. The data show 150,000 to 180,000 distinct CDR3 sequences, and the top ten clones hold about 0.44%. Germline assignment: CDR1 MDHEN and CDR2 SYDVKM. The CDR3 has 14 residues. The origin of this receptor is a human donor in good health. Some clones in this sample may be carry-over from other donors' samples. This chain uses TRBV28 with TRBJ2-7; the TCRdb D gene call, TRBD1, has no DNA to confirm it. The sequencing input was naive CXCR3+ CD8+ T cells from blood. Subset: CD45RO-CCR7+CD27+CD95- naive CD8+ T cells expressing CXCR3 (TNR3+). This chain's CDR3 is CASSLGTGWSEQYF.